This is a list of T cell receptor beta chains from one sample in a study of T cell repertoires in cytomegalovirus infection. Antigen specificity for these receptors is unknown. One entry per CDR3 protein results from TCRdb running MiXCR on the reads. Among 600,000 to 700,000 distinct CDR3 sequences listed, about 30% were seen once. The sample here was cultured PBMCs, taken from culture after CMV antigen stimulation. The origin of the receptors is a human donor in good health (CMV status not recorded). Some clones in this sample may be carry-over from other donors' samples. Each CDR3 is given with its conserved first and last residue. The D gene is left open where the match is weak. Expanded clones get a size class; other rows say once, few or many, or leave the size out.

v_gene: TRBV7-2
d_gene: TRBD1
j_gene: TRBJ2-1
abundance: .
CDR3nt: TGTGCCAGCAGCTACAGGGGGGTCCTCCCCTACAATGAGCAGTTCTTC
CDR3aa: CASSYRGVLPYNEQFF

v_gene: TRBV15
d_gene: .
j_gene: TRBJ1-1
abundance: few
CDR3nt: TGTGCCACCAGCAGAGATTCGACAGTGAACACTGAAGCTTTCTTT
CDR3aa: CATSRDSTVNTEAFF

v_gene: TRBV6-6
d_gene: .
j_gene: TRBJ1-1
abundance: .
CDR3nt: TGTGCCAGCAGTTACGCGGGATCAAACACTGAAGCTTTCTTT
CDR3aa: CASSYAGSNTEAFF

v_gene: TRBV7-9
d_gene: .
j_gene: TRBJ2-1
abundance: .
CDR3nt: TGTGCCAGCAGCTTAACCCCCCTCGGGGCAGGGGCCTACAATGAGCAGTTCTTC
CDR3aa: CASSLTPLGAGAYNEQFF

v_gene: TRBV20-1
d_gene: TRBD2
j_gene: TRBJ2-5
abundance: .
CDR3nt: TGCAGTGCTAGGTTTACGGGGGGGGTCAGGGAAGAGACCCAGTACTTC
CDR3aa: CSARFTGGVREETQYF

v_gene: TRBV12-3/TRBV12-4
d_gene: TRBD1
j_gene: TRBJ1-1
abundance: few
CDR3nt: TGTGCCAGCCGACAGGGCTCGAGCACTGAAGCTTTCTTT
CDR3aa: CASRQGSSTEAFF

v_gene: TRBV4-1
d_gene: .
j_gene: TRBJ1-6
abundance: .
CDR3nt: TGCGCCAGCAGCGCCCAGGACCATCATAATTCACCCCTCCACTTT
CDR3aa: CASSAQDHHNSPLHF

v_gene: TRBV6-2/TRBV6-3
d_gene: .
j_gene: TRBJ2-5
abundance: .
CDR3nt: TGTGCCAGCAGTTCGCCCTCAGGGAGACGTGAGACCCAGTACTTC
CDR3aa: CASSSPSGRRETQYF

v_gene: TRBV7-9
d_gene: .
j_gene: TRBJ2-1
abundance: .
CDR3nt: TGTGCCAGCAGTTTTCAAAGACTAACCTCCTACAATGAGCAGTTCTTC
CDR3aa: CASSFQRLTSYNEQFF

v_gene: TRBV28
d_gene: TRBD2
j_gene: TRBJ2-1
abundance: few
CDR3nt: TGTGCCAGCAGTCTTTGGGGACTAGCGGGGAGGCATGAGCAGTTCTTC
CDR3aa: CASSLWGLAGRHEQFF

v_gene: TRBV7-6
d_gene: TRBD2
j_gene: TRBJ2-5
abundance: .
CDR3nt: TGTGCCAGCAGCCCCCCTCCCCGCGGGAGCCAAGAGACCCAGTACTTC
CDR3aa: CASSPPPRGSQETQYF

v_gene: TRBV6-1
d_gene: .
j_gene: TRBJ2-7
abundance: few
CDR3nt: TGTGCCAGCAGTGCTAGGGACGGCTACGAGCAGTACTTC
CDR3aa: CASSARDGYEQYF

v_gene: TRBV27
d_gene: TRBD2
j_gene: TRBJ2-7
abundance: .
CDR3nt: TGTGCCAGCAGTTCACAGCGGGAGGTCCCCTACGAGCAGTACTTC
CDR3aa: CASSSQREVPYEQYF

v_gene: TRBV20-1
d_gene: .
j_gene: TRBJ2-1
abundance: .
CDR3nt: TGCAGTGCTAGAGATGCGAGCGGAGTGAATGAGCAGTTCTTC
CDR3aa: CSARDASGVNEQFF

v_gene: TRBV6-1
d_gene: .
j_gene: TRBJ2-7
abundance: few
CDR3nt: TGTGCCAGCAGTGAGGGGGCAGGATTCGTTTACGAGCAGTACTTC
CDR3aa: CASSEGAGFVYEQYF

v_gene: TRBV20-1
d_gene: .
j_gene: TRBJ1-1
abundance: few
CDR3nt: TGCAGTGCTAGACAGGATAGAAGCGAAGCTTTCTTT
CDR3aa: CSARQDRSEAFF

v_gene: TRBV5-1
d_gene: TRBD2
j_gene: TRBJ2-1
abundance: few
CDR3nt: TGCGCCAGCAGCTTAACTAGCGGGAGGGTTAGCTCCTACAATGAGCAGTTCTTC
CDR3aa: CASSLTSGRVSSYNEQFF

v_gene: TRBV6-1
d_gene: .
j_gene: TRBJ1-1
abundance: few
CDR3nt: TGTGCCAGCAGCCCGAACAGTTACACTGAAGCTTTCTTT
CDR3aa: CASSPNSYTEAFF

v_gene: TRBV19
d_gene: .
j_gene: TRBJ1-4
abundance: .
CDR3nt: TGTGCCAGTAGTATTGGGCGAAATGAAAAACTGTTTTTT
CDR3aa: CASSIGRNEKLFF

v_gene: TRBV7-2
d_gene: .
j_gene: TRBJ2-5
abundance: few
CDR3nt: TGTGCCAGCAGCGGGGGGGTATCCAGGGGAGAGACCCAGTACTTC
CDR3aa: CASSGGVSRGETQYF

v_gene: TRBV4-1
d_gene: .
j_gene: TRBJ2-1
abundance: .
CDR3nt: TGCGCCAGCGGGGGCGCTTCCTCCTACAATGAGCAGTTCTTC
CDR3aa: CASGGASSYNEQFF

v_gene: TRBV5-1
d_gene: .
j_gene: TRBJ2-3
abundance: .
CDR3nt: TGCGCCAGCAGCTTGGCCCCAGGGATGGGCACAGATACGCAGTATTTT
CDR3aa: CASSLAPGMGTDTQYF

v_gene: TRBV19
d_gene: TRBD1
j_gene: TRBJ1-5
abundance: .
CDR3nt: TGTGCCAGTAGTCCCCGGACAGGCCGTAGCAATCAGCCCCAGCATTTT
CDR3aa: CASSPRTGRSNQPQHF

v_gene: TRBV28
d_gene: .
j_gene: TRBJ2-2
abundance: .
CDR3nt: TGTGCCAGTTTAAAACAAGGCCTCGGGGAGCTGTTTTTT
CDR3aa: CASLKQGLGELFF

v_gene: TRBV20-1
d_gene: .
j_gene: TRBJ2-5
abundance: .
CDR3nt: TGCAGTGCTAGAGATTCCCTCGGACTCGAGGGGACCCAGTACTTC
CDR3aa: CSARDSLGLEGTQYF

v_gene: TRBV4-3
d_gene: .
j_gene: TRBJ2-7
abundance: .
CDR3nt: TGCGCCAGCAGCCAAGAGGACGGGGGTGTCGGGGACGAGCAGTACTTC
CDR3aa: CASSQEDGGVGDEQYF

v_gene: TRBV7-2
d_gene: .
j_gene: TRBJ1-2
abundance: .
CDR3nt: TGTGCCAGCAGCTTAGTACAGGAGGGCTACACCTTC
CDR3aa: CASSLVQEGYTF

v_gene: TRBV20-1
d_gene: TRBD2
j_gene: TRBJ2-1
abundance: .
CDR3nt: TGCAGTGCTACCCTTAGCGGGAGGTGGTACAATGAGCAGTTCTTC
CDR3aa: CSATLSGRWYNEQFF

v_gene: TRBV6-2/TRBV6-3
d_gene: .
j_gene: TRBJ2-7
abundance: .
CDR3nt: TGTGCCAGCAGTTTTAGACTAGCCTACGAGCAGTACTTC
CDR3aa: CASSFRLAYEQYF

v_gene: TRBV7-8
d_gene: TRBD1
j_gene: TRBJ1-5
abundance: many
CDR3nt: TGTGCCAGCAGCTTAGCCGGGGGACAGCAGCCCCAGCATTTT
CDR3aa: CASSLAGGQQPQHF

v_gene: TRBV6-5
d_gene: TRBD2
j_gene: TRBJ2-5
abundance: few
CDR3nt: TGTGCCAGCAGTTATTCCGGACTAGACCAAGAGACCCAGTACTTC
CDR3aa: CASSYSGLDQETQYF

v_gene: TRBV6-2/TRBV6-3
d_gene: TRBD1
j_gene: TRBJ2-7
abundance: .
CDR3nt: TGTGCCAGCAGGCGACTCCGGGACAGCTACTACGAGCAGTACTTC
CDR3aa: CASRRLRDSYYEQYF

v_gene: TRBV19
d_gene: .
j_gene: TRBJ1-5
abundance: .
CDR3nt: TGTGCCAGTAGTATAGTTAGGCAGTTCAATCAGCCCCAGCATTTT
CDR3aa: CASSIVRQFNQPQHF

v_gene: TRBV7-8
d_gene: TRBD2
j_gene: TRBJ2-4
abundance: .
CDR3nt: TGTGCCAGCAGCCCAGGTCCGGGGGGGCCAGAGTTTGGGATTCAGTACTTC
CDR3aa: CASSPGPGGPEFGIQYF

v_gene: TRBV6-6
d_gene: .
j_gene: TRBJ2-1
abundance: few
CDR3nt: TGTGCCAGCAGCGACCCGCCTTCGGGCTCCTACAATGAGCAGTTCTTC
CDR3aa: CASSDPPSGSYNEQFF

v_gene: TRBV7-2
d_gene: TRBD1
j_gene: TRBJ2-2
abundance: few
CDR3nt: TGTGCCAGCAGCTTAAGACAGGGTTCCCTGAACACCGGGGAGCTGTTTTTT
CDR3aa: CASSLRQGSLNTGELFF

v_gene: TRBV6-1
d_gene: .
j_gene: TRBJ2-2
abundance: .
CDR3nt: TGTGCCAGCAGTGCCTACTACAACACCGGGGAGCTGTTTTTT
CDR3aa: CASSAYYNTGELFF

v_gene: TRBV6-1
d_gene: TRBD1
j_gene: TRBJ2-1
abundance: few
CDR3nt: TGTGCCAGCAGTGTCACAGGGGACCTTGCTGAGCAGTTCTTC
CDR3aa: CASSVTGDLAEQFF

v_gene: TRBV7-2
d_gene: .
j_gene: TRBJ1-2
abundance: many
CDR3nt: TGTGCCAGCAGCTTATCTGAGGGCGGATCGGGGTATGGCTACACCTTC
CDR3aa: CASSLSEGGSGYGYTF

v_gene: TRBV7-8
d_gene: TRBD1
j_gene: TRBJ1-2
abundance: many
CDR3nt: TGTGCCAGCAGCCCAGGGACAGGGAGCTTTGGCTACACCTTC
CDR3aa: CASSPGTGSFGYTF

v_gene: TRBV7-6
d_gene: TRBD1
j_gene: TRBJ1-1
abundance: many
CDR3nt: TGTGCCAGCAGCCCCGGACAGGGTGGAACTGAAGCTTTCTTT
CDR3aa: CASSPGQGGTEAFF

v_gene: TRBV30
d_gene: .
j_gene: TRBJ2-7
abundance: .
CDR3nt: TGTGCCTGGGCAGGCGGCTCCTACGAGCAGTACTTC
CDR3aa: CAWAGGSYEQYF

v_gene: TRBV19
d_gene: .
j_gene: TRBJ1-6
abundance: .
CDR3nt: TGTGCCAGTAGCCCTGCCAATTCACCCCTCCACTTT
CDR3aa: CASSPANSPLHF

v_gene: TRBV19
d_gene: TRBD2
j_gene: TRBJ2-1
abundance: .
CDR3nt: TGTGCCAGTAGTATAGTCGCTAGCGGGAGAACCTACAATGAGCAGTTCTTC
CDR3aa: CASSIVASGRTYNEQFF

v_gene: TRBV7-2
d_gene: TRBD2
j_gene: TRBJ2-1
abundance: .
CDR3nt: TGTGCCAGCAGCTGGACTAGCCCGAACTCCTACAATGAGCAGTTCTTC
CDR3aa: CASSWTSPNSYNEQFF

v_gene: TRBV7-9
d_gene: .
j_gene: TRBJ1-6
abundance: .
CDR3nt: TGTGCCAGCAGCTTAGGTGGGCCTGGGAATTCACCCCTCCACTTT
CDR3aa: CASSLGGPGNSPLHF

v_gene: TRBV18
d_gene: .
j_gene: TRBJ1-4
abundance: few
CDR3nt: TGTGCCAGCTCACCACTTGGGGACGGACAAAATGAAAAACTGTTTTTT
CDR3aa: CASSPLGDGQNEKLFF

v_gene: TRBV15
d_gene: .
j_gene: TRBJ2-2
abundance: .
CDR3nt: TGTGCCACCCGCACCCGCTACACCGGGGAGCTGTTTTTT
CDR3aa: CATRTRYTGELFF

v_gene: TRBV6-2/TRBV6-3
d_gene: TRBD2
j_gene: TRBJ2-1
abundance: .
CDR3nt: TGTGCCAGCAGTTCCGGGACTATGTTTTACAATGAGCAGTTCTTC
CDR3aa: CASSSGTMFYNEQFF